Presented here are 3 T cell receptor beta chains from one specimen sequenced in a study of T cell changes during pregnancy in multiple sclerosis. Sequencing used immunoSEQ multiplex PCR; TCRdb keeps in-frame clones, though not all of them. There are approximately 38,000 clones in the sample; around 91% occur only once, and 5% to 6.5% lies in the top ten. This material consisted of CD8+ T cells from peripheral blood mononuclear cells, taken in the second trimester of pregnancy. The receptors derive from a female donor with multiple sclerosis, enrolled in a pregnancy study.

The chain joins TRBV5-8 to TRBJ1-1; the D gene is possibly TRBD1 (6 bases). The CDR3 is made up of 16 amino acids. The V gene lost 4 bases and the J gene lost 3 bases, with 19 bases spanning the gap. Germline CDR1 is SGHTS and CDR2 is YDEGEE. The CDR3 loop is CASSLTGPQGDTEAFF. CDR3 sequence (DNA): TGTGCCAGCAGCCTGACAGGCCCACAAGGAGACACTGAAGCTTTCTTT.

V is TRBV4-2 and J is TRBJ2-1; TRBD2 matches 9 bases. The CDR3 runs 16 residues. CDR1 is LGHNA, CDR2 YNFKEQ, per germline. V dropped 0 bases and J dropped 6; count of bases not matched to a gene: 6. CDR3 region: CASSQDEGTSSNEQFF. Written as DNA, the CDR3 is TGTGCCAGCAGCCAAGATGAGGGGACTAGCAGCAATGAGCAGTTCTTC.

The chain links TRBV7-3 to TRBJ1-5; D gene ambiguous. CDR3 length: 17 residues. V gave up 2 bases and J gave up 2 bases, with 16 bases separating them. Germline V CDR1 and CDR2: SGHTA, FQGTGA. CDR3 amino acids: CASSLGPQRRGNQPQHF. The CDR3 region has the DNA TGTGCCAGCAGCTTAGGCCCCCAGAGGAGGGGCAATCAGCCCCAGCATTTT.